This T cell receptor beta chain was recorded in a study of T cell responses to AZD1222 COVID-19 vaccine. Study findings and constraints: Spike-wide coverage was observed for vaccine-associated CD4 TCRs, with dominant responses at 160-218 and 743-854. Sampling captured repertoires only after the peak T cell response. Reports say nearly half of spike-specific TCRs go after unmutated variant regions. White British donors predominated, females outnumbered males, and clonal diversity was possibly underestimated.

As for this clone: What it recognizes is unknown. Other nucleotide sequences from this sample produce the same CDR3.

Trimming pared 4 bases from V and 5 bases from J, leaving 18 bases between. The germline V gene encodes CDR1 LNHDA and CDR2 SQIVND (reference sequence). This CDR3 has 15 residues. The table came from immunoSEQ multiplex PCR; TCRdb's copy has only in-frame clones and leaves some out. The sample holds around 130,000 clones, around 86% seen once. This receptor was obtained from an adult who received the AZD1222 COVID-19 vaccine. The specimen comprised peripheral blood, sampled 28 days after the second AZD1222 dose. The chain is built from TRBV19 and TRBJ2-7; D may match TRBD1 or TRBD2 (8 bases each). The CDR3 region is CASSTGGTGGNEQYF. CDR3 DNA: TGTGCCAGTAGTACGGGGGGGACAGGAGGCAACGAGCAGTACTTC.